Here is one T cell receptor (beta chain) with its context. This record comes from a study of cytomegalovirus exposure and HLA in healthy donors. In the study overall: Approximately 80 million unique TCRs, all from HLA-typed donors, were included in an early release of the data.

Germline V gene sequence: CDR1 LNHNV, CDR2 YYDKDF (reference sequence). V shed 1 base and J shed 10 bases, with 19 bases lying between them. The CDR3 extends over 15 amino acids. In the PCR, 60 Vbeta and 13 Jbeta primers were used. TCRdb's table, derived via immunoSEQ multiplex PCR, lists solely in-frame clones and lacks some. Here the sample spans 120,000 or so clones, 77% being singletons. The chain joins TRBV15 to TRBJ2-5, with a weak D call TRBD2 (5 bases). The clonotype was recovered from a human donor in good health. Sequenced material: PBMCs. For the CDR3, the DNA is TGTGCCACCAGCAGAGTAACAGCGGCCGACACGATCCAGTACTTC. It specifies CATSRVTAADTIQYF. The full variable domain, its missing parts supplied by reference TRBV15 and TRBJ2-5, is DAMVIQNPRYQVTQFGKPVTLSCSQTLNHNVMYWYQQKSSQAPKLLFHYYDKDFNNEADTPDNFQSRRPNTSFCFLDIRSPGLGDTAMYLCATSRVTAADTIQYFGPGTRLLVL.